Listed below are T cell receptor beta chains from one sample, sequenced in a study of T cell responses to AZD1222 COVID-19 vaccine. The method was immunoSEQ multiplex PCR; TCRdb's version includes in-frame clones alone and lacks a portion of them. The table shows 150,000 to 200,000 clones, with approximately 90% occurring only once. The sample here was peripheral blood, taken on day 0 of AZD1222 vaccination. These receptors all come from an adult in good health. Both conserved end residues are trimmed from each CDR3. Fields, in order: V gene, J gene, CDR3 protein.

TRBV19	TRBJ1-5	ASRIRDRGNRSNQPQH
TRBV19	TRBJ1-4	ASSRTASNEKLF
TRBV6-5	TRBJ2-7	ASSYGGLYSYEQY
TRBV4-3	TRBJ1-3	ASSQDLRVSGNTIY
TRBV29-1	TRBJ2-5	SVDKREAGKTQY
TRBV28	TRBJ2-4	ASRSTGGARNIQY
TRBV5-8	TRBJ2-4	ASSGGSGTGTKNIQY
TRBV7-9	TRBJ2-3	ASSLRGGSTDTQY
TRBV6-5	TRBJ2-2	ASRYLPQSTGELF
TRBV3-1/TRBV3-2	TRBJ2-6	ASSQGGANVLT
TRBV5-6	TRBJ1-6	ASSLSSTPPLH
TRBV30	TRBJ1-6	AWSHQTANSPLH
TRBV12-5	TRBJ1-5	ASGLVKGEYNQPQH
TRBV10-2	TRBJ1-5	ASSAGGMGNQPQH
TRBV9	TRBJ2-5	ASSRFGGREETQY
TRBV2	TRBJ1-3	ASSEQGDSSGNTIY
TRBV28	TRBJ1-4	ASRLPGQGDEKLF
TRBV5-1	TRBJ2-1	ASQSSSGTGLSSSYNEQF
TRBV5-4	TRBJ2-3	ASSSRRQGWDTQY
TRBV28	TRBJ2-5	ASSPGGSQETQY
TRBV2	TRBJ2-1	ASKLPGLRYNEQF
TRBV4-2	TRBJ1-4	ASSQDGVATGSNEKLF
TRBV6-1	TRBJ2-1	ASSEGPGGPYEQF
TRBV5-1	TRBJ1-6	ASSFQGAPFPLH
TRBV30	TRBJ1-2	AWRGTAYGYT
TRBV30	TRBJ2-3	AHQREWLDTQY
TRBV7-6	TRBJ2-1	ASSLEDRGRSEQF
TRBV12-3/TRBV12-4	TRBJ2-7	ASTDPGGDEQY
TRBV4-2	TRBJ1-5	ASSQSIQGRNQPQH
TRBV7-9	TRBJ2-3	ASSSPHLATDTQY
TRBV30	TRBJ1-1	AWSVSRTEMNTEAF
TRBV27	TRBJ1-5	ASSTGGGNQPQH
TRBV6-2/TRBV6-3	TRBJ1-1	ASSYRLGGRNTEAF
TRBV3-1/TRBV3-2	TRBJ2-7	ASSQAPLYYEQY
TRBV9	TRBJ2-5	ASSIQGGETQY
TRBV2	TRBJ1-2	ASERGAPYGYT
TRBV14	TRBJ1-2	ASSQDGVYGYT
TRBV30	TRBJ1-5	AWSVSGFQPQH
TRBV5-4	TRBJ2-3	ASSLGGPSGDTQY
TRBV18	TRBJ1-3	ASSPDGSTSGNTIY
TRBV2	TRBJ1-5	ASSPQGSNQPQH
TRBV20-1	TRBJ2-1	SASKGGRMRFNEQF
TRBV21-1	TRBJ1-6	ASSSPQVGSYNSPLH
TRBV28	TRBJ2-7	ASSSQGDSYEQY
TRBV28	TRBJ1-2	ASSPTGNVGYGYT
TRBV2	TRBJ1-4	ASSEYPGQGEKLF
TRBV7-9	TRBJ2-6	ASSFGWAGFSGANVLT
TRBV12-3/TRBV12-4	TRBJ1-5	ASSGNSNQPQH
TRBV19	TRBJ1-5	ASSLSLVTGNQPQH
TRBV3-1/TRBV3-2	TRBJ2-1	ASSQSANEQF
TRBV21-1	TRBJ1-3	ASSKVGRTSGNTIY